A single sample is the source of the 2 T cell receptor beta chains below, sequenced in a study of blood T cells in healthy people across ages (dated by TCRdb to 2015 to 2017). The receptor library was made with 5' RACE. TCRdb records Illumina HiSeq 2500 as the sequencer. A second roughly 6 to 12 cycle PCR used a sample-barcoded 5' primer and a J-beta primer mix. TCRdb itself trimmed the public reads at Q25 with fastp, ran MiXCR and retained productive beta chains. For every CDR3 protein sequence, its rows merge into one entry that carries the most common genes and DNA. Present in this sample are about 930,000 distinct CDR3 sequences, 25% to 30% of which were seen just once. Clones ranked in the top ten supply 9.5% to 13% of the sample. This sample also appeared in a second study, on T cells of mothers and their children.

The sequenced material came from blood. Receptors were obtained from a woman aged 40 to 55 in good health.

The CDR3 nucleotides are TGCGCCAGCAGCAGTCCGGGACTAGCGGGGGGGCGGCTAGAGACCCAGTACTTC. This codes for CASSSPGLAGGRLETQYF. This chain links TRBV5-1 with TRBJ2-5, with 16 nucleotides matching TRBD2. The CDR3 spans 18 residues. Germline V lookup: CDR1 SGHRS, CDR2 YFSETQ. V shed 4 bases, J shed 4 bases, and the junction held 10 bases outside the gene matches.

The chain's CDR3 is CASSPPRGEDTGELFF. DNA of the CDR3: TGCGCCAGCAGCCCCCCGAGGGGTGAGGACACCGGGGAGCTGTTTTTT. The chain is built from TRBV4-1 and TRBJ2-2; D tentatively reads TRBD1 or TRBD2 (5 bases each). This CDR3 region has 16 residues. Per the germline V gene, CDR1 is MGHRA and CDR2 is YSYEKL. V lost 4 bases and J 3 bases, leaving 15 bases between the germline ends.